The rows below give T cell receptor beta chains drawn from one sample of a study of blood T cell repertoires in COVID-19. TCRdb's table, derived via immunoSEQ multiplex PCR, lists solely in-frame clones and lacks some. The sample contains roughly 44,000 clones, approximately 90% of which appear only once. Input material: peripheral blood. These receptors were obtained from a man older than 75 with acute or convalescent COVID-19. The CDR3 runs from the conserved cysteine through the conserved F or W. The D gene is left open where the match is weak. Only some rows state a clone size, as once, few, many or a class for expanded clones.

D gene: TRBD1
clone size: NA
V gene: TRBV7-8
J gene: TRBJ1-1
CDR3 protein: CASSPPTGKAFF
CDR3 DNA: TGTGCCAGCAGCCCCCCGACAGGGAAAGCTTTCTTT

D gene: NA
clone size: NA
V gene: TRBV2
J gene: TRBJ1-1
CDR3 protein: CASRASWEAFF
CDR3 DNA: TGTGCCAGCAGGGCCTCTTGGGAAGCTTTCTTT

D gene: NA
clone size: NA
V gene: TRBV12-3/TRBV12-4
J gene: TRBJ2-1
CDR3 protein: CASSTPGLGEQFF
CDR3 DNA: TGTGCCAGCAGTACGCCGGGTCTGGGTGAGCAGTTCTTC

D gene: NA
clone size: NA
V gene: TRBV6-5
J gene: TRBJ1-2
CDR3 protein: CASRSGQSPYGYTF
CDR3 DNA: TGTGCCAGCCGCAGTGGCCAATCCCCCTATGGCTACACCTTC

D gene: NA
clone size: once
V gene: TRBV5-1
J gene: TRBJ2-3
CDR3 protein: CASREGIADTQYF
CDR3 DNA: TGCGCCAGCAGGGAGGGGATCGCAGATACGCAGTATTTT

D gene: TRBD1
clone size: NA
V gene: TRBV5-6
J gene: TRBJ1-5
CDR3 protein: CASSLGGQGALNQPQHF
CDR3 DNA: TGTGCCAGCAGCTTGGGGGGACAGGGGGCTCTAAATCAGCCCCAGCATTTT

D gene: NA
clone size: few
V gene: TRBV5-1
J gene: TRBJ2-3
CDR3 protein: CASSLEGRRITDTQYF
CDR3 DNA: TGCGCCAGCAGCTTGGAAGGCAGGAGGATCACAGATACGCAGTATTTT

D gene: NA
clone size: NA
V gene: TRBV3-1/TRBV3-2
J gene: TRBJ2-4
CDR3 protein: CASSQLSGGLAKNIQYF
CDR3 DNA: TGTGCCAGCAGCCAATTATCCGGGGGACTAGCCAAAAACATTCAGTACTTC

D gene: TRBD1
clone size: once
V gene: TRBV5-4
J gene: TRBJ2-7
CDR3 protein: CASTAQGAQNEQYF
CDR3 DNA: TGTGCCAGCACTGCACAGGGGGCGCAGAACGAGCAGTACTTC

D gene: NA
clone size: NA
V gene: TRBV15
J gene: TRBJ1-1
CDR3 protein: CATSRDGVNTEAFF
CDR3 DNA: TGTGCCACCAGCAGAGACGGGGTGAACACTGAAGCTTTCTTT

D gene: NA
clone size: NA
V gene: TRBV5-1
J gene: TRBJ2-7
CDR3 protein: CASSAQGYEQYF
CDR3 DNA: TGCGCCAGCAGCGCTCAGGGATACGAGCAGTACTTC

D gene: TRBD1
clone size: few
V gene: TRBV5-4
J gene: TRBJ2-3
CDR3 protein: CASSLSQGQGSDTQYF
CDR3 DNA: TGTGCCAGCAGCTTATCTCAAGGACAGGGGTCAGATACGCAGTATTTT

D gene: TRBD2
clone size: NA
V gene: TRBV4-2
J gene: TRBJ2-3
CDR3 protein: CASSQERGMITDTQYF
CDR3 DNA: TGTGCCAGCAGCCAAGAGCGGGGGATGATCACAGATACGCAGTATTTT

D gene: NA
clone size: NA
V gene: TRBV14
J gene: TRBJ2-1
CDR3 protein: CASSQERHILYNEQFF
CDR3 DNA: TGTGCCAGCAGCCAAGAGAGACACATCCTCTACAATGAGCAGTTCTTC

D gene: NA
clone size: few
V gene: TRBV4-2
J gene: TRBJ1-3
CDR3 protein: CASSQVYPLSGNTIYF
CDR3 DNA: TGTGCCAGCAGCCAAGTTTATCCACTCTCTGGAAACACCATATATTTT

D gene: NA
clone size: NA
V gene: TRBV3-1/TRBV3-2
J gene: TRBJ1-2
CDR3 protein: CASSRQPQGGDGYTF
CDR3 DNA: TGTGCCAGCAGCCGGCAACCCCAGGGAGGAGATGGCTACACCTTC

D gene: TRBD2
clone size: once
V gene: TRBV6-2/TRBV6-3
J gene: TRBJ2-1
CDR3 protein: CASSPLRGVNNEQFF
CDR3 DNA: TGTGCCAGCAGTCCATTGCGGGGGGTCAACAATGAGCAGTTCTTC

D gene: NA
clone size: NA
V gene: TRBV7-9
J gene: TRBJ2-1
CDR3 protein: CASRENRDEQFF
CDR3 DNA: TGTGCCAGCAGAGAGAACAGGGATGAGCAGTTCTTC

D gene: TRBD1
clone size: NA
V gene: TRBV7-8
J gene: TRBJ2-3
CDR3 protein: CASSLAVWDSGSTDTQYF
CDR3 DNA: TGTGCCAGCAGCTTAGCGGTTTGGGACAGTGGGAGCACAGATACGCAGTATTTT

D gene: NA
clone size: NA
V gene: TRBV5-6
J gene: TRBJ1-5
CDR3 protein: CASSLASLGGSNQPQHF
CDR3 DNA: TGTGCCAGCAGCTTGGCCTCCTTGGGGGGAAGCAATCAGCCCCAGCATTTT

D gene: TRBD1
clone size: NA
V gene: TRBV2
J gene: TRBJ2-2
CDR3 protein: CASRGQGPTGELFF
CDR3 DNA: TGTGCCAGCAGAGGACAGGGCCCCACCGGGGAGCTGTTTTTT

D gene: TRBD2
clone size: NA
V gene: TRBV5-1
J gene: TRBJ2-5
CDR3 protein: CASSPDGRVAETQYF
CDR3 DNA: TGCGCCAGCAGCCCGGACGGGAGGGTGGCGGAGACCCAGTACTTC

D gene: TRBD1
clone size: once
V gene: TRBV5-6
J gene: TRBJ1-2
CDR3 protein: CASSLVTGVGMTYTF
CDR3 DNA: TGTGCCAGCAGCTTGGTTACAGGGGTAGGTATGACCTACACCTTC

D gene: NA
clone size: NA
V gene: TRBV21-1
J gene: TRBJ1-1
CDR3 protein: CASSIGQGQLNTEAFF
CDR3 DNA: TGTGCCAGCAGCATAGGACAGGGACAACTGAACACTGAAGCTTTCTTT

D gene: NA
clone size: few
V gene: TRBV12-3/TRBV12-4
J gene: TRBJ1-5
CDR3 protein: CASSRQSNQPQHF
CDR3 DNA: TGTGCCAGCAGTCGACAGAGCAATCAGCCCCAGCATTTT

D gene: TRBD1
clone size: NA
V gene: TRBV30
J gene: TRBJ2-7
CDR3 protein: CAWSLRGTGGAEQYF
CDR3 DNA: TGTGCCTGGAGTCTCCGTGGGACAGGGGGGGCCGAGCAGTACTTC

D gene: TRBD1
clone size: NA
V gene: TRBV30
J gene: TRBJ1-4
CDR3 protein: CAWSQDRGELFF
CDR3 DNA: TGTGCCTGGAGTCAGGACAGGGGAGAACTGTTTTTT

D gene: TRBD1
clone size: once
V gene: TRBV2
J gene: TRBJ1-1
CDR3 protein: CASIPWTGEAFF
CDR3 DNA: TGTGCCAGCATTCCATGGACAGGGGAAGCTTTCTTT

D gene: NA
clone size: NA
V gene: TRBV12-3/TRBV12-4
J gene: TRBJ1-2
CDR3 protein: CASTEGTFYGYTF
CDR3 DNA: TGTGCCAGCACCGAGGGGACTTTCTATGGCTACACCTTC